These 26 T cell receptor beta chains came from one sample sequenced in a study of CD8+CD57+ T cells in acquired aplastic anemia. Patients sequenced had flow cytometry evidence of CD8+CD57+ cell expansion. Both TCR beta VDJ combination and CDR3 sequence profiling were carried out. Genomic DNA was the template for this profiling. Each CDR3 protein gets one entry after TCRdb re-called the reads with MiXCR. The data contain around 180,000 distinct CDR3 sequences, approximately 48% of them seen just once; the ten biggest clones take up 1.8%. Sequencing was done on a sample of sorted CD4+, CD8+, or CD8+CD57+ T cells (not recorded which) from PBMCs. These receptor sequences come from a human donor with aplastic anemia.

The rearrangement joins TRBV19 to TRBJ2-3, with TRBD1 identical over 7 bases. This CDR3 is built from 15 residues. V dropped 2 bases and J dropped 2; count of bases not matched to a gene: 4. Germline V gene lookup returns CDR1 LNHDA and CDR2 SQIVND (reference sequence). Here the CDR3 reads CASSIRTGDTDTQYF. In DNA, the CDR3 is TGTGCCAGTAGTATACGAACAGGGGACACAGATACGCAGTATTTT.

The CDR3 loop reads CASSSGQVSYNEQFF. The DNA for the CDR3 is TGCGCCAGCAGCTCGGGACAGGTCTCCTACAATGAGCAGTTCTTC. The chain couples TRBV5-1 to TRBJ2-1; 8 bases line up with TRBD1. The V gene end was trimmed by 3 bases and the J gene end by 0 bases; junction bases not matched to a gene: 2. The germline V gene has CDR1 SGHRS and CDR2 YFSETQ. CDR3 length: 15 amino acids.

The table lists this clonotype with many counts. The rearrangement links TRBV27 to TRBJ2-7; D uncertain. Germline assignment: CDR1 MNHEY and CDR2 SMNVEV (reference sequence). Trimming pared 3 bases from V and 4 bases from J, leaving 10 bases between. The CDR3 has 13 amino acids. CDR3 loop: CASSLGGRYEQYF. CDR3 nucleotide sequence: TGTGCCAGCAGTTTGGGTGGTCGTTACGAGCAGTACTTC.

This clonotype has at least ten counts. The chain joins TRBV5-8 to TRBJ2-7; D is unresolved. The V end lost 1 base, the J end lost 3 bases, and 5 bases lay between the germline ends. The CDR3 is 12 residues long. Looked up from germline, CDR1 is SGHTS and CDR2 is YDEGEE. This CDR3 is CASSLSYYEQYF. As DNA, the CDR3 is TGTGCCAGCAGCTTGAGCTACTACGAGCAGTACTTC. Full variable domain (remainder filled in from reference TRBV5-8 and TRBJ2-7): EAGVTQSPTHLIKTRGQQATLRCSPISGHTSVYWYQQALGLGLQFLLWYDEGEERNRGNFPPRFSGRQFPNYSSELNVNALELEDSALYLCASSLSYYEQYFGPGTRLTVT.

Points on this clonotype: This clone may be a read error of a much larger clone one base away. The chain combines TRBV4-1 with TRBJ1-4; weak D call: TRBD1 (6 bases). This CDR3 region has 15 residues. The germline V gene has CDR1 MGHRA and CDR2 YSYEKL. The V end was cut by 4 bases, the J end by 8 bases, with 17 bases between. In DNA, the CDR3 is TGCGCCAGCAGCCTTGGGGGCATGGGCTGGGAAAAACTGTTTTTT. Protein product: CASSLGGMGWEKLFF.

This clonotype was observed many times. The chain joins TRBV5-1 to TRBJ2-1; 8 bases are a match to TRBD2. Germline assignment: CDR1 SGHRS and CDR2 YFSETQ. V shed 0 bases, J shed 10 bases, and the junction held 15 bases outside the gene matches. The CDR3 runs to 17 residues. The CDR3 loop is CASSLVGSGGQGGEQFF. In nucleotides, the CDR3 is TGCGCCAGCAGCTTGGTAGGCTCGGGGGGGCAGGGAGGCGAGCAGTTCTTC. Supplemented by reference TRBV5-1 and TRBJ2-1, the full variable domain reads KAGVTQTPRYLIKTRGQQVTLSCSPISGHRSVSWYQQTPGQGLQFLFEYFSETQRNKGNFPGRFSGRQFSNSRSEMNVSTLELGDSALYLCASSLVGSGGQGGEQFFGPGTRLTVL.

In regard to this clonotype: Just one base apart from a much larger clone, this may be a read error. The chain recombines TRBV5-1 with TRBJ1-6; 7 bases match TRBD1. Germline V gives CDR1 SGHRS, CDR2 YFSETQ. This CDR3 has 15 amino acids. The DNA for the CDR3 is TGCGCCAGCAGCTCCCGGGACAGAGATAATTCATCCCTCCACTTT. Protein sequence: CASSSRDRDNSSLHF. Variable domain in full (rest from reference TRBV5-1 and TRBJ1-6): KAGVTQTPRYLIKTRGQQVTLSCSPISGHRSVSWYQQTPGQGLQFLFEYFSETQRNKGNFPGRFSGRQFSNSRSEMNVSTLELGDSALYLCASSSRDRDNSSLHFGNGTRLTVT.

At least ten counts were recorded for this clonotype. The chain employs TRBV19 and TRBJ1-2; D is unresolved. This CDR3 spans 10 amino acids. The germline V and J ends were trimmed by 6 bases and 8 bases, with 7 bases remaining between them. Germline-derived CDR1 and CDR2 are LNHDA and SQIVND (reference sequence). The CDR3 bases are TGTGCCAGTAGAGATGGGGGCTACACCTTC. This translates into CASRDGGYTF.

Many counts were recorded for this clonotype. The V and J genes are TRBV19 and TRBJ1-1; D gene ambiguous. Germline-derived CDR1 and CDR2 are LNHDA and SQIVND (reference sequence). V dropped 0 bases and J dropped 0 bases, with 5 bases sitting between them. CDR3 length equals 14 residues. The CDR3 here is CASSIEGLNTEAFF. The CDR3 nucleotides read TGTGCCAGTAGTATAGAGGGCTTGAACACTGAAGCTTTCTTT.

Only a few counts were recorded for this clonotype. The J gene is TRBJ1-5, the V gene TRBV10-1; no firm D call. V lost 4 bases, J lost 11 bases, and 3 bases lay in between. In germline, CDR1 is WNHNN, CDR2 SYGVQD (reference sequence). CDR3 size: 9 residues. The CDR3 sequence is CASSVSQHF. CDR3 in DNA: TGCGCCAGCAGTGTTTCCCAGCATTTT.

This clonotype came up a few times. The rearrangement uses TRBV10-1 and TRBJ2-1; 10 nucleotides match TRBD2. The length of the CDR3 is 16 residues. CDR1 WNHNN and CDR2 SYGVQD come from the germline V gene (reference sequence). Trimming took 4 bases from V and 6 from J; bases not matched to a gene: 9. The CDR3 is CASSVIPGLASNEQFF. CDR3 nucleotides: TGCGCCAGCAGTGTTATACCGGGACTAGCGTCCAATGAGCAGTTCTTC.

The J gene is TRBJ2-7, the V gene TRBV2, with 10 nucleotides matching TRBD1. Germline trimming cut 5 bases from V and 4 bases from J; bases unmatched to any gene: 5. Germline lookup yields CDR1 SNHLY and CDR2 FYNNEI. The CDR3 has 14 amino acids. CDR3 protein: CASSFLGQGYEQYF. The DNA for the CDR3 is TGTGCCAGCAGTTTCCTGGGACAGGGGTACGAGCAGTACTTC.

This clonotype was counted ten times or more. J is TRBJ2-1 and V is TRBV7-3, with 8 bases identical to TRBD2. Germline CDR1 is SGHTA and CDR2 is FQGTGA. The CDR3 runs 15 residues. V shed 3 bases and J 6 bases; nucleotides not matched to a gene: 7. As DNA, the CDR3 is TGTGCCAGCAGCTTCTCTCGGGGGGGCGTCAATGAGCAGTTCTTC. Amino acids: CASSFSRGGVNEQFF.

This clonotype was counted many times. V and J are TRBV19 and TRBJ1-5; D is possibly TRBD1 (6 bases). Germline V lookup: CDR1 LNHDA, CDR2 SQIVND (reference sequence). V dropped 1 base and J dropped 4 bases, with 11 bases sitting between them. The CDR3 length is 15 residues. CDR3 protein: CASSIAGALNQPQHF. The DNA for the CDR3 is TGTGCCAGTAGTATAGCGGGGGCGTTAAATCAGCCCCAGCATTTT.

The rearrangement uses TRBV5-1 and TRBJ1-5; D unclear. The CDR3 runs to 15 residues. Germline V gene lookup returns CDR1 SGHRS and CDR2 YFSETQ. V was clipped by 0 bases and J by 5 bases, with 12 bases between them. The CDR3 is CASSLVAGPDQPQHF. In nucleotides, the CDR3 is TGCGCCAGCAGCTTGGTGGCAGGTCCCGATCAGCCCCAGCATTTT.

A remark on this clonotype: At one end, the junction sequence differs from germline, possibly due to a read error. The chain joins TRBV7-2 to TRBJ2-3; D is unresolved. The CDR3 consists of 15 residues. Germline V gene sequence: CDR1 SGHTA, CDR2 FQGNSA. Here the CDR3 DNA reads TGTGCTAGCAGCTTAGCTTCGGGTACCGCAGATACGCAGTATTTT. It is translated as CASSLASGTADTQYF.

The rearrangement joins TRBV25-1 to TRBJ1-6; tentatively, D is TRBD1 (5 bases). In germline, CDR1 is MGHDK, CDR2 SYGVNS. The CDR3 contains 13 residues. V lost 7 bases to trimming and J lost 7 bases, with 11 bases between them. The CDR3 region has the DNA TGTGCCAGCACCGAGGGGCCAAATTCACCCCTCCACTTT. Its protein product is CASTEGPNSPLHF.

The sample holds a few counts of this clonotype. The V call is TRBV29-1, the J call TRBJ2-7; 8 bases are shared with TRBD1. There are 17 residues in the CDR3. The J segment lost 1 base and the V segment lost 0 bases, leaving 11 bases of the junction unmatched. CDR1 is SQVTM and CDR2 is ANQGSEA in the germline V gene. DNA of the CDR3: TGCAGCGTTGAAGATTGGGGGGACAGGAGCCGATCCTACGAGCAGTACTTC. Translating gives CSVEDWGDRSRSYEQYF.

In this sample, this clonotype turned up many times. The chain carries TRBV19 and TRBJ2-5; 8 nucleotides match TRBD1. Germline CDR1 is LNHDA and CDR2 is SQIVND (reference sequence). This CDR3 contains 13 residues. The V and J ends lost 6 bases and 5 bases, in that order; junction bases with no gene match: 5. For the CDR3, the DNA is TGTGCCAGTAGCGGGGACAGGCGGGAGACCCAGTACTTC. The encoded protein is CASSGDRRETQYF. Looking up the rest from reference TRBV19 and TRBJ2-5 gives the full variable domain: DGGITQSPKYLFRKEGQNVTLSCEQNLNHDAMYWYRQDPGQGLRLIYYSQIVNDFQKGDIAEGYSVSREKKESFPLTVTSAQKNPTAFYLCASSGDRRETQYFGPGTRLLVL.

Of note for this clonotype: This may be a read error: a much more frequent sequence differs by one nucleotide. The chain uses TRBV30 and TRBJ2-7; 8 bases agree with TRBD2. There are 13 residues in the CDR3. The V segment lost 1 base and the J segment 6 bases; nucleotides outside the gene matches: 5. Germline values: CDR1 GTSNPN, CDR2 SVGIG (reference sequence). This CDR3 is CAWSAVLAVEQYF. The CDR3 nucleotides read TGTGCCTGGAGTGCGGTACTAGCGGTCGAGCAGTACTTC.

This clonotype was observed many times. The chain has TRBV6-1 and TRBJ2-2; D may be TRBD1 (6 bases). This CDR3 has 13 residues. Germline loops: CDR1 MNHNS, CDR2 SASEGT. Trimming pared 4 bases from V and 6 bases from J, leaving 9 bases between. DNA of the CDR3: TGTGCCAGCAGTGCAGGGGTGCCCGGGGAGCTGTTTTTT. This sequence encodes CASSAGVPGELFF.

This clonotype was observed many times. The CDR3 DNA is TGCGCCAGCAGCCAAGCCGGGGGGGCTGGAAACACCATATATTTT. This codes for CASSQAGGAGNTIYF. This rearrangement joins TRBV4-3 to TRBJ1-3, with a tentative D call TRBD1 (5 bases). Germline loops: CDR1 LGHNA, CDR2 YSLEER. This CDR3 contains 15 residues. Trimming took 1 base from V and 2 from J, leaving 9 bases between them.

This clonotype appeared many times. The chain couples TRBV12-5 to TRBJ2-7; no clear D gene. The V end lost 3 bases, the J end lost 3 bases, and 6 bases lay between the germline ends. Germline CDR1 reads LGHNT; CDR2 reads FRNRAP. The CDR3 is 12 amino acids. The CDR3 DNA follows: TGTGCTAGTGGTTTACAAGACTACGAGCAGTACTTC. It encodes CASGLQDYEQYF.

This clonotype was seen repeatedly, ten times or more. This chain connects TRBV15 to TRBJ2-6; unclear D gene. Germline V gives CDR1 LNHNV, CDR2 YYDKDF (reference sequence). Deletions cut 6 bases from V and 4 bases from J, with 16 bases between. The CDR3 is 16 amino acids. The CDR3 region has the DNA TGTGCCACCAGTAGTCATTCTGGGTCCGGGGCCAACGTCCTGACTTTC. The encoded protein is CATSSHSGSGANVLTF.

Comment on this clonotype: Possible read error: a much larger clone is one base away. The V and J genes are TRBV11-1 and TRBJ2-2; 13 bases fit TRBD2. The CDR3 is 18 residues long. The germline gives CDR1 SGHAT, CDR2 FQDESV (reference sequence). The CDR3 DNA follows: TGTGCCAGCAGCTTCGGGACTAGCGGGATTTTAAACACCGGGGGGCTGTTTTTT. Encoded protein: CASSFGTSGILNTGGLFF.

Worth noting for this clonotype: A much larger clone lies one base from this, so it may be a read error. The chain carries TRBV6-1 and TRBJ1-2, with a tentative D call TRBD1 (5 bases). The CDR3 has 14 residues. Between the trimmed V and J ends, which lost 6 bases and 6 bases, there was a span of 17 bases. CDR1 MNHNS and CDR2 SASEGT come from the germline V gene. CDR3: CASSDRRGRDGYTF. CDR3 in DNA: TGTGCCAGCAGCGATCGACGGGGGAGGGATGGCTACACCTTC.